One and the same sample provided the 19 T cell receptor beta chains below, sequenced in a study of cytomegalovirus exposure and HLA in healthy donors. The PCR used 60 Vbeta and 13 Jbeta primers. Method: immunoSEQ multiplex PCR; TCRdb's copy keeps in-frame clones and lacks some. Among over 70,000 clones listed, roughly 79% were seen once. Sequencing was performed on PBMCs. Every receptor here comes from a male donor in good health and CMV-seronegative.

The genes are TRBV28 and TRBJ1-2, with a weak D call TRBD1 (5 bases). Trimming pared 8 bases from V and 4 bases from J, leaving 14 bases between. In germline, CDR1 is MDHEN, CDR2 SYDVKM. This CDR3 has 13 amino acids. Here the CDR3 DNA reads TGTGCCAGCTCTGAGCTGCAGGGCTATGGCTACACCTTC. This codes for CASSELQGYGYTF.

The chain joins TRBV19 to TRBJ2-5; the D gene is possibly TRBD2 (6 bases). Trimming shortened V by 3 bases and J by 3 bases, and 23 bases separated the two germline ends. There are 18 residues in the CDR3. Germline CDR1 is LNHDA and CDR2 is SQIVND (reference sequence). In DNA, the CDR3 is TGTGCCAGTAGTATCGGAGGGGTGGGCTGGAGGAGGGAAGAGACCCAGTACTTC. Translated, it gives CASSIGGVGWRREETQYF.

The chain has TRBV18 and TRBJ2-1; TRBD1 aligns across 9 bases. Losses at the gene ends were 7 bases for V and 4 bases for J; bases not matched to a gene: 5. CDR1 KGHSH and CDR2 LQKENI come from the germline V gene. The CDR3 covers 14 residues. Written as DNA, the CDR3 is TGTGCCAGCTTGACAGGGGGTCGGTACAATGAGCAGTTCTTC. Translated: CASLTGGRYNEQFF.

The rearrangement joins TRBV7-9 to TRBJ2-7; D possibly corresponds to TRBD2 (6 bases). Trimming removed 4 bases at V and 4 bases at J, with 11 bases between. This CDR3 contains 13 residues. Germline-derived CDR1 and CDR2 are SEHNR and FQNEAQ (reference sequence). CDR3: CASSSAGTYEQYF. Here the CDR3 DNA reads TGTGCCAGCAGCTCGGCGGGGACTTACGAGCAGTACTTC.

CDR3 loop: CASSSPTSGILDEQFF. The CDR3 DNA follows: TGTGCCAGCAGCTCCCCGACTAGCGGGATTTTGGATGAGCAGTTCTTC. The V and J genes are TRBV13 and TRBJ2-1; 11 bases align to TRBD2. Germline CDR1 reads PRHDT; CDR2 reads FYEKMQ (reference sequence). The V segment lost 4 bases and the J segment 8 bases; nucleotides outside the gene matches: 10. The CDR3 contains 16 residues.

The sample holds a few counts of this clone. This chain connects TRBV6-1 to TRBJ2-2; D remains unclear. The length of the CDR3 is 11 residues. Germline CDR1 is MNHNS and CDR2 is SASEGT. Trimming shortened V by 6 bases and J by 6 bases, and 5 bases separated the two germline ends. The CDR3 DNA reads TGTGCCAGCAGGGCCCCCGGGGAGCTGTTTTTT. As protein: CASRAPGELFF.

V gene TRBV29-1 combines with J gene TRBJ2-3, with D hard to call. V shed 5 bases and J shed 4 bases, with 7 bases lying between them. This CDR3 has 11 residues. Germline loops: CDR1 SQVTM, CDR2 ANQGSEA. The CDR3 loop is CSVIFADTQYF. The CDR3 DNA is TGCAGCGTTATATTCGCAGATACGCAGTATTTT.

The chain combines TRBV6-1 with TRBJ2-1, with 10 positions matching TRBD1. Germline-derived CDR1 and CDR2 are MNHNS and SASEGT. The CDR3 extends over 15 amino acids. Trimming took 1 base from V and 9 from J; bases not matched to a gene: 6. The CDR3 DNA follows: TGTGCCAGCAGTGAAGTGGGACAGGGGAGGGTTGAGCAGTTCTTC. Its protein product is CASSEVGQGRVEQFF.

The rearrangement uses TRBV9 and TRBJ1-1, with D unclear. The CDR3 is 15 amino acids. Germline CDR1 reads SGDLS; CDR2 reads YYNGEE. V lost 0 bases and J 7 bases, leaving 16 bases between the germline ends. Here the CDR3 reads CASSVAGSSAGEAFF. The CDR3 coding sequence is TGTGCCAGCAGCGTAGCCGGTAGTTCGGCGGGTGAAGCTTTCTTT. Filled out from reference TRBV9 and TRBJ1-1, the complete variable domain reads DSGVTQTPKHLITATGQRVTLRCSPRSGDLSVYWYQQSLDQGLQFLIQYYNGEERAKGNILERFSAQQFPDLHSELNLSSLELGDSALYFCASSVAGSSAGEAFFGQGTRLTVV.

The chain recombines TRBV19 with TRBJ1-2; TRBD1 matches 7 bases. The CDR3 sequence is 12 residues long. Germline V lookup: CDR1 LNHDA, CDR2 SQIVND (reference sequence). V gave up 4 bases and J gave up 14 bases; unmatched junction bases: 10. The CDR3 bases are TGTGCCAGTAGTACACCCACAGGGGATTTGACCTTC. Residues: CASSTPTGDLTF.

This clone has more than one count but fewer than ten. The J gene is TRBJ1-1, the V gene TRBV4-3; tentative D call: TRBD1 (5 bases). Trimming took 4 bases from V and 5 from J, leaving 20 bases between them. Germline V gene sequence: CDR1 LGHNA, CDR2 YSLEER. CDR3 length: 16 residues. The CDR3 sequence is CASSPGGAHPRTEAFF. CDR3 DNA sequence: TGCGCCAGCAGCCCGGGAGGGGCACATCCACGAACTGAAGCTTTCTTT.

This clone was seen a single time. The V gene is TRBV19, the J gene TRBJ1-5; 7 nucleotides agree with TRBD1. The J segment lost 2 bases and the V segment lost 2 bases, leaving 3 bases of the junction unmatched. Germline CDR1 LNHDA, CDR2 SQIVND (reference sequence). CDR3 length equals 15 residues. The CDR3 spells CASSIKGGGNQPQHF. The CDR3 nucleotides are TGTGCCAGTAGTATAAAAGGGGGCGGCAATCAGCCCCAGCATTTT.

The chain joins TRBV5-1 to TRBJ1-5; TRBD1 agrees at 8 bases. CDR1 SGHRS and CDR2 YFSETQ come from the germline V gene. V was clipped by 1 base and J by 0 bases; unmatched bases: 6. The CDR3 length is 17 residues. The DNA of the CDR3 is TGCGCCAGCAGCTTGAGGGACAGGCCTTATAGCAATCAGCCCCAGCATTTT. This translates into CASSLRDRPYSNQPQHF.

The J gene is TRBJ2-1, the V gene TRBV5-5; 8 bases are shared with TRBD1. The CDR3 has 15 amino acids. Germline CDR1 is SGHKS and CDR2 is YYEKEE (reference sequence). The ends lost 0 bases at V and 5 bases at J; junction bases unmatched: 4. CDR3 sequence reads: CASSLAGTGNNEQFF. DNA for the CDR3: TGTGCCAGCAGCTTGGCCGGGACAGGTAACAATGAGCAGTTCTTC.

The chain employs TRBV18 and TRBJ1-2, with a possible D match to TRBD1 (5 bases). V gave up 3 bases and J gave up 0 bases, with 17 bases separating them. Per the germline V gene, CDR1 is KGHSH and CDR2 is LQKENI. There are 17 residues in the CDR3. The chain's CDR3 is CASSPIQWGKSNYGYTF. Written as DNA, the CDR3 is TGTGCCAGCTCACCCATACAATGGGGCAAGTCTAACTATGGCTACACCTTC.

This clone was detected only a few times. The chain recombines TRBV5-4 with TRBJ2-3, with D uncertain. The CDR3 runs 17 residues. Trimming took 0 bases from V and 0 from J, leaving 14 bases between them. The V gene's germline CDR1 is SGHNT and CDR2 YYREEE (reference sequence). CDR3 amino acids: CASSLDSSSSSTDTQYF. The CDR3 DNA reads TGTGCCAGCAGCTTGGACAGCAGTTCTTCTAGCACAGATACGCAGTATTTT.

This clone was recorded a few times. The chain combines TRBV6-1 with TRBJ2-7; 7 bases are shared with TRBD1. Trimming took 0 bases from V and 2 from J; bases not matched to a gene: 7. Germline V gives CDR1 MNHNS, CDR2 SASEGT. There are 16 residues in the CDR3. This chain's CDR3 is CASSEANIGTAYEQYF. Here the CDR3 DNA reads TGTGCCAGCAGTGAAGCTAATATAGGGACAGCCTACGAGCAGTACTTC.

This rearrangement joins TRBV12-5 to TRBJ1-2; 7 bases are shared with TRBD1. The V gene end was trimmed by 1 base and the J gene end by 0 bases; junction bases not matched to a gene: 2. This CDR3 has 15 residues. The V gene's germline CDR1 is LGHNT and CDR2 FRNRAP. CDR3 sequence reads: CASGLEGAPNYGYTF. In nucleotides, the CDR3 is TGTGCTAGTGGTTTGGAGGGGGCGCCTAACTATGGCTACACCTTC.

The CDR3 here is CASSLEGSPGRKAFF. The CDR3 region has the DNA TGTGCCAGCAGCTTGGAGGGGTCCCCGGGAAGAAAAGCTTTCTTT. The chain is built from TRBV11-2 and TRBJ1-1; D possibly corresponds to TRBD1 (5 bases). The CDR3 loop spans 15 amino acids. Trimming took 3 bases from V and 9 from J, leaving 20 bases between them. The germline V gene encodes CDR1 SGHAT and CDR2 FQNNGV.